This T cell receptor beta chain was recorded in a study of T cell responses to AZD1222 COVID-19 vaccine. Study-wide points: Females outnumbered males among donors, who were mostly white British; clonal diversity was possibly underestimated.

As for this clone: Its specificity is unknown.

Libraries were prepared by immunoSEQ multiplex PCR; TCRdb keeps only in-frame clonotypes and omits some of them. The sample lists 90,000 to 140,000 clones; roughly 89% were seen once. Germline V gene sequence: CDR1 SGHDT, CDR2 YYEEEE. This CDR3 is built from 15 residues. Trimming took 5 bases from V and 1 from J, leaving 13 bases between them. The source of this sequence is an adult who received the AZD1222 COVID-19 vaccine. V usage is TRBV5-6 and J usage is TRBJ2-1; no clear D. The sample was peripheral blood, taken 28 days after the second AZD1222 dose. CDR3 sequence: CASSSDPQSYNEQFF. As DNA, the CDR3 is TGTGCCAGCAGTTCTGATCCCCAATCCTACAATGAGCAGTTCTTC.